Below are 6 T cell receptor beta chains sequenced from a single sample in a study of shared clonotypes between healthy human individuals. Sequencing was performed with immunoSEQ multiplex PCR; in TCRdb, only in-frame clones are kept and a portion is missing. The data contain roughly 1.5 million clones, 95% to 99% of them singletons. Sequencing was performed on naive CD4+ T cells sorted from blood. The subset was: CD45RA+ positively selected. These receptors were taken from a man aged 30 to 39 in good health.

CDR3 sequence: CASSLLRLGVSGNTIYF. Here the CDR3 DNA reads TGTGCCAGCAGCTTACTCCGGCTAGGGGTTTCTGGAAACACCATATATTTT. The chain employs TRBV7-9 and TRBJ1-3, with D perhaps TRBD1 (5 bases). Germline CDR1 SEHNR, CDR2 FQNEAQ (reference sequence). V was trimmed by 2 bases and J by 1 base, leaving 15 bases between them. CDR3 length equals 17 residues. The full variable domain, with the rest looked up from reference TRBV7-9 and TRBJ1-3, is DTGVSQNPRHKITKRGQNVTFRCDPISEHNRLYWYRQTLGQGPEFLTYFQNEAQLEKSRLLSDRFSAERPKGSFSTLEIQRTEQGDSAMYLCASSLLRLGVSGNTIYFGEGSWLTVV.

The J gene is TRBJ2-6, the V gene TRBV7-6, with TRBD1 matching 9 bases. The CDR3 length is 19 residues. Germline lookup yields CDR1 SGHVS and CDR2 FNYEAQ. V trimming: 1 base; J trimming: 2 bases; junction bases outside the gene matches: 9. The CDR3 DNA reads TGTGCCAGCAGCTTAGAGGACAGGGGAGTGATTCCTGGGGCCAACGTCCTGACTTTC. It translates to CASSLEDRGVIPGANVLTF.

The count of this clone is one. The J gene is TRBJ2-3, the V gene TRBV14; no clear D. The germline CDR1 and CDR2 sequences are SGHDN and FVKESK. The CDR3 extends over 13 amino acids. Trimming stripped 3 bases from V and 2 bases from J, with 6 bases between. Here the CDR3 reads CASSQMDTDTQYF. In DNA form, the CDR3 reads TGTGCCAGCAGCCAGATGGACACAGATACGCAGTATTTT.

The V call is TRBV6-1, the J call TRBJ2-3; TRBD1 or TRBD2 may be the D gene (5 bases each). The germline V gene encodes CDR1 MNHNS and CDR2 SASEGT. This CDR3 has 15 residues. V was cut by 7 bases and J by 3 bases, with 17 bases left in between. The CDR3 coding sequence is TGTGCCAGCACCCGGGACCCCGGAGGAACAGATACGCAGTATTTT. Translating it yields CASTRDPGGTDTQYF.

V is TRBV6-5 and J is TRBJ2-2, with 8 bases that match TRBD1. The CDR3 is 15 residues long. V dropped 7 bases and J dropped 2; count of bases not matched to a gene: 6. Germline loops: CDR1 MNHEY, CDR2 SVGAGI. CDR3 nucleotides: TGTGCCAGCAAGTTACAGGGGGTTAACACCGGGGAGCTGTTTTTT. It encodes CASKLQGVNTGELFF.

J is TRBJ2-7 and V is TRBV6-5, with a tentative D call TRBD1 (5 bases). Trimming pared 6 bases from V and 0 bases from J, leaving 15 bases between. The CDR3 length is 15 residues. Germline-derived CDR1 and CDR2 are MNHEY and SVGAGI. The CDR3 loop reads CASRPTQGSSYEQYF. DNA of the CDR3: TGTGCCAGCAGGCCGACCCAGGGAAGCTCCTACGAGCAGTACTTC.